This record covers a single T cell receptor (beta chain). Terminally differentiated effector memory CD45RA+ cells were excluded by CCR7 positive selection of CD45RO-negative cells. The assay ran at deep level. Several immunoSEQ plates held equal portions of the genomic DNA taken from each subset. The protocol was immunoSEQ multiplex PCR, while the TCRdb copy is restricted to in-frame clones and leaves out a portion. The sample has roughly 2.1 million clones; about 92% are singletons. The germline V gene encodes CDR1 LNHDA and CDR2 SQIVND (reference sequence). V lost 3 bases to trimming and J lost 4 bases, with 13 bases between them. This CDR3 is built from 15 residues. This entry comes from a study of shared clonotypes between healthy human individuals.

Sequenced input: naive CD8+ T cells from PBMCs. The rearrangement links TRBV19 to TRBJ2-1; D possibly corresponds to TRBD2 (5 bases). The origin of this receptor is a man between 18 and 29 years old in good health. Some clones in this sample may be carry-over from other donors' samples. The CDR3: CASSMAGAVYNEQFF. CDR3 DNA sequence: TGTGCCAGTAGTATGGCGGGCGCGGTATACAATGAGCAGTTCTTC.